Shown below are 8 T cell receptor beta chains from a single sample sequenced in a study of blood T cell repertoires in COVID-19. Generated by immunoSEQ multiplex PCR, the TCRdb table keeps only in-frame clones and is missing some. The table shows about 140,000 clones, with around 79% occurring only once. The sequenced sample consisted of peripheral blood. The receptors derive from a man aged 60-69 years with acute or convalescent COVID-19.

The gene calls are TRBV4-3 and TRBJ2-2, with 8 bases lining up with TRBD2. The V segment lost 0 bases and the J segment 2 bases; nucleotides outside the gene matches: 8. There are 18 residues in the CDR3. The germline CDR1 and CDR2 sequences are LGHNA and YSLEER. CDR3 protein: CASSQDASGGLNTGELFF. The CDR3 DNA sequence: TGCGCCAGCAGCCAAGATGCCAGCGGGGGTCTTAACACCGGGGAGCTGTTTTTT.

This clone came up once. This chain uses TRBV4-3 with TRBJ2-1; D might be TRBD1 (6 bases). The V gene lost 3 bases and the J gene lost 9 bases, with 12 bases spanning the gap. The CDR3 totals 13 residues. CDR1 LGHNA and CDR2 YSLEER come from the germline V gene. The CDR3 protein is CASSQEQGGEQFF. The CDR3 DNA is TGCGCCAGCAGCCAGGAACAGGGCGGTGAGCAGTTCTTC.

The chain uses TRBV27 and TRBJ2-5; 7 bases are shared with TRBD2. Trimming took 2 bases from V and 5 from J; bases not matched to a gene: 8. Germline-derived CDR1 and CDR2 are MNHEY and SMNVEV (reference sequence). The CDR3 is made up of 15 amino acids. In nucleotides, the CDR3 is TGTGCCAGCAGTTTAATGATGGGGGGGGTCGAGACCCAGTACTTC. Protein: CASSLMMGGVETQYF.

The chain joins TRBV5-1 to TRBJ2-1; 10 nucleotides align to TRBD2. Unmatched junction bases numbered 14, after V lost 4 bases and J lost 7 bases. The germline V gene has CDR1 SGHRS and CDR2 YFSETQ. The CDR3 runs to 17 residues. CDR3 DNA sequence: TGCGCCAGCAGCCCGGTCCCTAGCGGGAGTGGGAGTAATGAGCAGTTCTTC. It yields the protein CASSPVPSGSGSNEQFF.

This clone came up many times. This chain uses TRBV14 with TRBJ1-3; no clear D gene. The ends were cut back, 4 bases at V and 7 bases at J, with 20 bases in the middle. The CDR3 runs to 16 residues. Germline V lookup: CDR1 SGHDN, CDR2 FVKESK. CDR3 sequence reads: CASSLLGPAGGNTIYF. The CDR3 region has the DNA TGTGCCAGCAGCCTCCTCGGCCCTGCAGGCGGGAACACCATATATTTT.

V and J are TRBV5-5 and TRBJ1-5; D gene ambiguous. The CDR3 runs 14 residues. Germline CDR1 is SGHKS and CDR2 is YYEKEE (reference sequence). V was trimmed by 1 base and J by 0 bases, leaving 5 bases between them. This chain's CDR3 is CASSLIVSNQPQHF. In nucleotides, the CDR3 is TGTGCCAGCAGCTTGATCGTTAGCAATCAGCCCCAGCATTTT.

The V gene is TRBV6-5, the J gene TRBJ1-2, with 8 bases aligning to TRBD1. This CDR3 is 14 amino acids long. Trimming took 5 bases from V and 4 from J; bases not matched to a gene: 6. The V gene's germline CDR1 is MNHEY and CDR2 SVGAGI. CDR3 bases: TGTGCCAGCAGTAGAACAGGGGGTTTCTATGGCTACACCTTC. Amino acids: CASSRTGGFYGYTF.

The chain's CDR3 is CASSRAGTGYGYTF. Written as DNA, the CDR3 is TGTGCCAGCAGCAGAGCCGGGACAGGCTATGGCTACACCTTC. This chain connects TRBV7-2 to TRBJ1-2, with 8 bases lining up with TRBD1. This CDR3 is built from 14 residues. The germline gives CDR1 SGHTA, CDR2 FQGNSA. Losses at the gene ends were 5 bases for V and 4 bases for J; bases not matched to a gene: 6.